This T cell receptor (beta chain) was found in a study of shared clonotypes between healthy human individuals. Only CD45RO-negative cells positively selected for CCR7 counted as naive CD8 cells, so terminally differentiated effector memory CD45RA+ cells were excluded. The CDR3 length is 14 residues. Germline V gives CDR1 ENHRY, CDR2 SYGVKD. Trimming removed 11 bases from V and 0 bases from J, with 17 bases in between. The authors' processing: Junction-only sequences produced by ImmunoSEQ had no quality scores, so filtering differed. Profiled with immunoSEQ multiplex PCR; TCRdb holds only in-frame clones, not every one. V and J calls and clone size come straight from that table; D and trimming were deduced from the DNA. The sample includes 2 million or so clones, approximately 94% seen only once; the top ten take about 1.1%. For this clone: What it binds is not known.

Study-wide points: Owing to a small donor count, the genetic and exposure-history diversity represented was limited. Rarefaction curves obtained for sorted subsets showed sequencing incomplete despite large depth. Naive CD4 clonotype sharing across several donors was about 5%.

Sequencing was performed on naive CD8+ T cells sorted from blood. The TCR was taken from a man between 18 and 29 years old in good health. The chain joins TRBV10-3 to TRBJ2-7, with D perhaps matching TRBD2 (5 bases). The CDR3 region is CAVLLDKSSYEQYF. In DNA, the CDR3 is TGTGCCGTACTACTAGACAAGAGCTCCTACGAGCAGTACTTC.